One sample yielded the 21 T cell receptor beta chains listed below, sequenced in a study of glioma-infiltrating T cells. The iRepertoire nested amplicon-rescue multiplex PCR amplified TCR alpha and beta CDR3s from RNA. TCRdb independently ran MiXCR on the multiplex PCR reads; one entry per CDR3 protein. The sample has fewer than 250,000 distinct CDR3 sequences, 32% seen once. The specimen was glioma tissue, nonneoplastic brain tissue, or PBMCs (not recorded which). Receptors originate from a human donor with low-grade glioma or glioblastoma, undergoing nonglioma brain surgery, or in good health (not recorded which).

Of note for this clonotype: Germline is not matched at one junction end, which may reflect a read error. CDR3 nucleotide sequence: TGCGCCAGCACCCAAGATGGGGCTAGCCCGGAGACCCAGTACTTC. Amino acid sequence: CASTQDGASPETQYF. This chain connects TRBV4-1 to TRBJ2-5; D is tentatively TRBD1 or TRBD2 (5 bases each). Germline CDR1 reads MGHRA; CDR2 reads YSYEKL. This CDR3 comprises 15 residues.

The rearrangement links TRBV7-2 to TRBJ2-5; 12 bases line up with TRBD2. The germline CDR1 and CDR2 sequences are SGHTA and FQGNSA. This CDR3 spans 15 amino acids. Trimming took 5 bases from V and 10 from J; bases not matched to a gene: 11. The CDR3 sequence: CASSGTSGPFNDQYF. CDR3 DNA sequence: TGTGCCAGCAGCGGGACTAGCGGGCCCTTCAATGACCAGTACTTC.

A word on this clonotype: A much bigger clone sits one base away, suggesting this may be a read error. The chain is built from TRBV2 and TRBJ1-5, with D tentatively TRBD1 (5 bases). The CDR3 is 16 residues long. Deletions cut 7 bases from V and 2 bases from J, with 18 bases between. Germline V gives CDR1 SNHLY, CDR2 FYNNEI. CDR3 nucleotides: TGTGCCAGCACGGTAGGGGTCCCCGCGGGCAATCAGCCCCAGCATTTT. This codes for CASTVGVPAGNQPQHF. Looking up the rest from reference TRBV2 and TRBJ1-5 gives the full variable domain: EPEVTQTPSHQVTQMGQEVILRCVPISNHLYFYWYRQILGQKVEFLVSFYNNEISEKSEIFDDQFSVERPDGSNFTLKIRSTKLEDSAMYFCASTVGVPAGNQPQHFGDGTRLSIL.

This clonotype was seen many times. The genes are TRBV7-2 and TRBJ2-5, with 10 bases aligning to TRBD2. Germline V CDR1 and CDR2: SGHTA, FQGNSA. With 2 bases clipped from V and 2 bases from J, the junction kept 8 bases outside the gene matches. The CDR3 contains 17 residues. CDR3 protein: CASSLSSGRGRQETQYF. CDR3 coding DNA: TGTGCCAGCAGCTTATCCAGCGGGAGGGGGCGGCAAGAGACCCAGTACTTC.

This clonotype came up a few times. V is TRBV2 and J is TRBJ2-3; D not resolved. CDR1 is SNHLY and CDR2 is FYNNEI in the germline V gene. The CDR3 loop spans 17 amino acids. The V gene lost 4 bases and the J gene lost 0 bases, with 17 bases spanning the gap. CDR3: CASSARLGISSTDTQYF. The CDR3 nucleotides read TGTGCCAGCAGTGCCCGACTGGGGATATCTAGCACAGATACGCAGTATTTT.

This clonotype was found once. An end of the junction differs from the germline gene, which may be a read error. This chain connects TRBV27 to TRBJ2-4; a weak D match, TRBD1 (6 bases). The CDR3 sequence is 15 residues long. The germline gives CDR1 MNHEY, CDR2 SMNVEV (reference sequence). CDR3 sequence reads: CASSLDSTAKTIQYF. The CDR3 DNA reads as TGTGCCAGCAGTTTGGACAGTACGGCCAAAACCATTCAGTACTTC.

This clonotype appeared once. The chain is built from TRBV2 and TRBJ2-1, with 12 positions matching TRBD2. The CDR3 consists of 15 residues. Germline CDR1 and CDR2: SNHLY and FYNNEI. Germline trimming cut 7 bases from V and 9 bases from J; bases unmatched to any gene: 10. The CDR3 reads CASTVVLAGGFEQFF. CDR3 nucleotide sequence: TGTGCCAGCACAGTAGTCCTAGCGGGAGGGTTTGAGCAGTTCTTC.

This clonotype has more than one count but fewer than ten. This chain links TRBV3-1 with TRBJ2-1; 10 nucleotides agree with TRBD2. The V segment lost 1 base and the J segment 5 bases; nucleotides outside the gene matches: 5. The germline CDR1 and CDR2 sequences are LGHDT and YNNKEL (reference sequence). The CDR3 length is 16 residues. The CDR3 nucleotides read TGTGCCAGCAGCCAAGCTAGCGGGAGAAGGAACAATGAGCAGTTCTTC. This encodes CASSQASGRRNNEQFF.

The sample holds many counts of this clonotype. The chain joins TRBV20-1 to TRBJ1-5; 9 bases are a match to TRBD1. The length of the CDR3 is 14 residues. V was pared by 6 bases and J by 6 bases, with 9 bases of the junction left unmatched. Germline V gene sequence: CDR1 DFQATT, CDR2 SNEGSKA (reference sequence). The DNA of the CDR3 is TGCAGTGCAAGCCCTCCGGGACAGGGTCAGCCCCAGCATTTT. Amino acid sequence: CSASPPGQGQPQHF.

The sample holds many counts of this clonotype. CDR3 in DNA: TGTGCCAGCAGCCCCAGGACAGGGCGGGGGCAGCCCCAGCATTTT. Its protein product is CASSPRTGRGQPQHF. V gene TRBV12-3 or TRBV12-4 combines with J gene TRBJ1-5; 8 positions match TRBD1. Trimming cost V 6 bases and J 7 bases; bases outside gene matches: 11. This CDR3 has 15 residues.

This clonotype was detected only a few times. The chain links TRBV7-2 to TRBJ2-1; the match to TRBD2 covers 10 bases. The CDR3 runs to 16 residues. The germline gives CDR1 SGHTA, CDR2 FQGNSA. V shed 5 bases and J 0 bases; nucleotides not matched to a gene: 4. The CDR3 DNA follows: TGTGCCAGCAGCCCACTAGCGGGATTCTCCTACAATGAGCAGTTCTTC. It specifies CASSPLAGFSYNEQFF.

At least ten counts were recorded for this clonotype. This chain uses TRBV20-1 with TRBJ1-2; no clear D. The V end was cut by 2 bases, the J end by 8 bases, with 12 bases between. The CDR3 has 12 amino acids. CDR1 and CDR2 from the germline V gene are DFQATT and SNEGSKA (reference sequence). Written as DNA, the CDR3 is TGCAGTGCTAGACCACCCACGGAGGGCTACACCTTC. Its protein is CSARPPTEGYTF.

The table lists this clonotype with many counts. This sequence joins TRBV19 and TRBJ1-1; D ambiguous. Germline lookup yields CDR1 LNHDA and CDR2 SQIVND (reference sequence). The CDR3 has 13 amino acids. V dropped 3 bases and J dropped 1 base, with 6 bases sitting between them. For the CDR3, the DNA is TGTGCCAGTAGTATTTCAGAGAACACTGAAGCTTTCTTT. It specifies CASSISENTEAFF.

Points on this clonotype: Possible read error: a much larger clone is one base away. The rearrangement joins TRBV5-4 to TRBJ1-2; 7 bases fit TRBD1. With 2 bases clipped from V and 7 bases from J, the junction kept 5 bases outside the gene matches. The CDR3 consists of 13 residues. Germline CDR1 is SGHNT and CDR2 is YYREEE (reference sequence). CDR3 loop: CASSFPAGGGYTF. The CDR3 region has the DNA TGTGCCAGCAGCTTCCCGGCAGGGGGTGGCTACACCTTC.

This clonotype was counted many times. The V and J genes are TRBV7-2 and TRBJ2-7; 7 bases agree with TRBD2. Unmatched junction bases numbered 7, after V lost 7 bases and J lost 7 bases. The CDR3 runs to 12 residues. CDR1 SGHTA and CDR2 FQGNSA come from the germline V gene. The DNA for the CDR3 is TGTGCCAGCACTTCTCGGGGAGGGGAGCAGTACTTC. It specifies CASTSRGGEQYF.

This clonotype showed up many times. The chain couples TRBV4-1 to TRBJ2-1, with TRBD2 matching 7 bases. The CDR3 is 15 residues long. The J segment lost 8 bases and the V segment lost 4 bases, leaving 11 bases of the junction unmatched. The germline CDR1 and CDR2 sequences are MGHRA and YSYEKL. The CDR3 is CASSRLPTSSDEQFF. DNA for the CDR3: TGCGCCAGCAGCCGTCTCCCGACTAGCAGCGATGAGCAGTTCTTC.

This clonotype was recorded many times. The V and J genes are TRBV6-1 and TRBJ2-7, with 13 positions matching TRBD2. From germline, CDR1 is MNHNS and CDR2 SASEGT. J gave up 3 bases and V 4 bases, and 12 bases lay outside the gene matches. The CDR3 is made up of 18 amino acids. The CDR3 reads CASSAGTSGTNRNYEQYF. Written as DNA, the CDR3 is TGTGCCAGCAGTGCCGGGACTAGCGGGACTAATCGAAACTACGAGCAGTACTTC.

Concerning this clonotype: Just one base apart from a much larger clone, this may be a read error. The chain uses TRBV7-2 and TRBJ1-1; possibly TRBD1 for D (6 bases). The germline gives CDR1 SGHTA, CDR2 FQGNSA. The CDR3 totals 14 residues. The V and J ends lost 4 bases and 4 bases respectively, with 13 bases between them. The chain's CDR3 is CASSSDSSSTEAFF. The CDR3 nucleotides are TGTGCCAGCAGCTCGGACAGCTCGAGCACTGAAGCTTTCTTT. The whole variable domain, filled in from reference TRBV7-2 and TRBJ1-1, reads GAGVSQSPSNKVTEKGKDVELRCDPISGHTALYWYRQSLGQGLEFLIYFQGNSAPDKSGLPSDRFSAERTGGSVSTLTIQRTQQEDSAVYLCASSSDSSSTEAFFGQGTRLTVV.

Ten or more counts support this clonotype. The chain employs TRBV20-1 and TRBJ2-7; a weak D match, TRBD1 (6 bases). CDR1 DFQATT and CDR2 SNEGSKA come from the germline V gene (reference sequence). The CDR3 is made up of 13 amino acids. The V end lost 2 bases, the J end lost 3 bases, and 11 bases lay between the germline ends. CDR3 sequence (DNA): TGCAGTGCTAGATCCTGGACAGTCTACGAGCAGTACTTC. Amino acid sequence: CSARSWTVYEQYF.

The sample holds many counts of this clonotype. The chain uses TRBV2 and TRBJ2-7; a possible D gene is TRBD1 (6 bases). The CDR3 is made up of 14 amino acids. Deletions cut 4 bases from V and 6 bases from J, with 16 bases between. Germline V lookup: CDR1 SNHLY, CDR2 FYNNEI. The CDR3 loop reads CASSVNRAVVEQYF. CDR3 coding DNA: TGTGCCAGCAGTGTCAACAGGGCGGTGGTCGAGCAGTACTTC.

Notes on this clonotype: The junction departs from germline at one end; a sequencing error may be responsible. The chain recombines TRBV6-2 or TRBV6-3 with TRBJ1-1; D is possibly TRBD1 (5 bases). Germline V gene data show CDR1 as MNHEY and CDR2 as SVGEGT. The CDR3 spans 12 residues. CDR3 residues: CSSGALGTEAFF. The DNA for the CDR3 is TGTTCCAGCGGGGCCCTAGGCACTGAAGCTTTCTTT.